This T cell receptor beta chain derives from a study of immune heterogeneity within non-small cell lung tumors. In the study overall: Squamous cell carcinomas accounted for several of the tumors, non-squamous carcinomas for about 11, and 1 was not otherwise specified.

By frequency in the sample, this clonotype is medium-sized (0.01 to 0.1%). Its antigen remains unknown. TCR beta CDR3 was amplified by multiplex PCR, first round approximately 9 cycles, 32 V and 13 J primers. TCRdb re-analysed the multiplex PCR reads in MiXCR, keeping a single row per CDR3 protein. The sample holds about 15,000 distinct CDR3 sequences, 25% to 35% seen once. V lost 4 bases and J lost 12, with 10 bases in between. There are 11 residues in the CDR3. Bulk tumor genomic DNA, about 570 ng per sample, was the template. Doctors removed several biopsies from each primary tumor during surgery, keeping them far apart. Patients underwent curative surgery for non-small cell lung cancer (untreated and newly diagnosed). Study results and limitations: Each patient's tumor sites shared recurring identical dominant CDR3 beta clonotypes, and individual sites also carried their own high-frequency clones. Each patient largely had their own distinct set of high-frequency T-cell receptor beta clonotypes.

Sequencing was done on a sample of lung tumor tissue. This clonotype originated in a man aged 35-49 years with non-small cell lung cancer. The J gene is TRBJ2-1, the V gene TRBV12-3 or TRBV12-4; either TRBD1 or TRBD2 may supply D (5 bases each). The CDR3 here is CASSSGTTQFF. The DNA for the CDR3 is TGTGCCAGCAGTTCCGGGACCACGCAGTTCTTC.